A selection of T cell receptor beta chains follows, all from one sample in a study of shared clonotypes between healthy human individuals. Repertoires were generated with immunoSEQ multiplex PCR, while TCRdb's copy carries only in-frame clones and drops some. The sample contains over a million clones, around 78% of which appear only once. The sequenced material came from memory CD4+ T cells from PBMCs. The receptors were gathered from a man in his late teens or twenties in good health. Some clones in this sample may be carry-over from other donors' samples. Each CDR3 is given with its conserved first and last residue. Each record gives: clone size, V gene, D gene, J gene, CDR3 protein, CDR3 DNA. The D gene is left open where the match is weak. Rows give clone size only sometimes, using once, few, many, or a class for an expanded clone.

size: .; V: TRBV12-5; D: TRBD1; J: TRBJ1-1; CDR3: CASGSPGQGPMNTEAFF; DNA: TGTGCTAGTGGTTCTCCGGGACAGGGGCCAATGAACACTGAAGCTTTCTTT
size: .; V: TRBV28; D: .; J: TRBJ2-7; CDR3: CASSSPLDPGVRDAYEQYF; DNA: TGTGCCAGCAGTTCGCCCTTAGACCCGGGAGTCCGGGATGCTTACGAGCAGTACTTC
size: few; V: TRBV27; D: TRBD1; J: TRBJ1-4; CDR3: CASSLLGQGIGGEKLFF; DNA: TGTGCCAGCAGTTTATTGGGACAGGGGATCGGGGGTGAAAAACTGTTTTTT
size: .; V: TRBV2; D: .; J: TRBJ2-3; CDR3: CASSSQGGFGDTQYF; DNA: TGTGCCAGCAGTTCACAGGGGGGGTTCGGAGATACGCAGTATTTT
size: .; V: TRBV11-1; D: .; J: TRBJ2-3; CDR3: CASSSSAGRSTDTQYF; DNA: TGTGCCAGCAGCTCCTCCGCAGGCAGAAGCACAGATACGCAGTATTTT
size: .; V: TRBV10-1; D: .; J: TRBJ2-1; CDR3: CASSSSTYNEQFF; DNA: TGCGCCAGCAGCAGCAGTACCTACAATGAGCAGTTCTTC
size: once; V: TRBV28; D: TRBD2; J: TRBJ2-7; CDR3: CASSKSGTYSYEQYF; DNA: TGTGCCAGCAGTAAGAGCGGGACGTACTCCTACGAGCAGTACTTC
size: .; V: TRBV27; D: .; J: TRBJ1-1; CDR3: CASSPGRRDMNTEAFF; DNA: TGTGCCAGCAGCCCCGGACGCCGGGACATGAACACTGAAGCTTTCTTT
size: .; V: TRBV27; D: .; J: TRBJ1-5; CDR3: CASSLEQGGNQPQHF; DNA: TGTGCCAGCAGTTTAGAACAGGGTGGCAATCAGCCCCAGCATTTT
size: .; V: TRBV5-1; D: TRBD1; J: TRBJ2-7; CDR3: CASSLGRTGTYEQYF; DNA: TGCGCCAGCAGCTTGGGAAGGACAGGAACCTACGAGCAGTACTTC
size: few; V: TRBV4-1; D: TRBD1; J: TRBJ1-2; CDR3: CASSRTGQAEGYTF; DNA: TGCGCCAGCAGCCGAACGGGACAGGCGGAGGGCTACACCTTC
size: .; V: TRBV10-3; D: .; J: TRBJ1-1; CDR3: CAISDGHTEAFF; DNA: TGTGCCATCAGTGACGGGCACACTGAAGCTTTCTTT
size: .; V: TRBV9; D: .; J: TRBJ2-5; CDR3: CASSVTGTEETQYF; DNA: TGTGCCAGCAGCGTAACCGGGACGGAAGAGACCCAGTACTTC
size: .; V: TRBV4-3; D: TRBD1; J: TRBJ2-7; CDR3: CASSRGTAYEQYF; DNA: TGCGCCAGCAGCCGGGGGACAGCTTACGAGCAGTACTTC
size: .; V: TRBV14; D: TRBD2; J: TRBJ2-1; CDR3: CASSQGGGSQFF; DNA: TGTGCCAGCAGCCAAGGGGGAGGGAGCCAGTTCTTC
size: .; V: TRBV28; D: TRBD2; J: TRBJ2-5; CDR3: CATKREETQYF; DNA: TGTGCCACCAAGCGGGAGGAGACCCAGTACTTC
size: .; V: TRBV5-8; D: TRBD1; J: TRBJ1-4; CDR3: CASSLLGQGYNEKLFF; DNA: TGTGCCAGCAGCTTGTTGGGACAGGGGTATAATGAAAAACTGTTTTTT
size: .; V: TRBV9; D: .; J: TRBJ1-4; CDR3: CASSVGIGGPGEKLFF; DNA: TGTGCCAGCAGCGTAGGAATTGGGGGCCCAGGGGAAAAACTGTTTTTT
size: once; V: TRBV5-1; D: .; J: TRBJ1-1; CDR3: CASSLGPKEEAFF; DNA: TGCGCCAGCAGCTTAGGCCCGAAAGAAGAAGCTTTCTTT
size: .; V: TRBV5-8; D: .; J: TRBJ2-5; CDR3: CASSRPDGLGETQYF; DNA: TGTGCCAGCAGCCGGCCGGATGGTTTGGGAGAGACCCAGTACTTC
size: .; V: TRBV6-1; D: .; J: TRBJ1-2; CDR3: CASNLPWQGYGYTF; DNA: TGTGCCAGCAACCTACCGTGGCAGGGCTATGGCTACACCTTC
size: .; V: TRBV5-7; D: .; J: TRBJ1-4; CDR3: CASSRRARTNEKLFF; DNA: TGTGCCAGCAGCCGGAGGGCGCGGACTAATGAAAAACTGTTTTTT
size: .; V: TRBV7-3; D: TRBD2; J: TRBJ2-3; CDR3: CASSLKFPAGENSDTQYF; DNA: TGTGCCAGCAGCTTAAAGTTCCCGGCGGGAGAGAATTCAGATACGCAGTATTTT
size: .; V: TRBV20-1; D: .; J: TRBJ2-1; CDR3: CSLGYSAQFF; DNA: TGCAGTCTGGGGTATTCCGCGCAGTTCTTC
size: .; V: TRBV10-3; D: TRBD1; J: TRBJ2-5; CDR3: CAISESGGTGETQYF; DNA: TGTGCCATCAGTGAGTCGGGTGGGACAGGGGAGACCCAGTACTTC
size: .; V: TRBV27; D: TRBD2; J: TRBJ2-3; CDR3: CASKLAGKGPGTDTQYF; DNA: TGTGCCAGCAAACTAGCGGGGAAGGGTCCCGGGACAGATACGCAGTATTTT
size: .; V: TRBV5-6; D: .; J: TRBJ2-2; CDR3: CASSLEPGQGELFF; DNA: TGTGCCAGCAGCTTGGAGCCTGGCCAGGGGGAGCTGTTTTTT
size: .; V: TRBV11-2; D: .; J: TRBJ2-7; CDR3: CASSPRPGFEQYF; DNA: TGTGCCAGCAGCCCCCGCCCGGGATTCGAGCAGTACTTC
size: .; V: TRBV10-1; D: .; J: TRBJ1-1; CDR3: CASSRGPGTEAFF; DNA: TGCGCCAGCAGCCGGGGGCCGGGCACTGAAGCTTTCTTT
size: .; V: TRBV7-9; D: .; J: TRBJ2-3; CDR3: CASSRRAFVAFRTDTQYF; DNA: TGTGCCAGCAGCCGACGGGCCTTTGTCGCCTTTCGCACAGATACGCAGTATTTT